These 14 T cell receptor beta chains were all obtained from the same sample, sequenced in a study of CD8+ T cells in alopecia areata. The authors extracted RNA and reverse transcribed it into cDNA as the sequencing template. Sequencing used immunoSEQ multiplex PCR; TCRdb keeps in-frame clones, though not all of them. The data show roughly 280,000 clones, with about 62% seen just once and 0.93% held by the top ten. Treatment here: oral pan-JAK inhibitor, 5-10 mg twice daily. Sequences were derived from CD4+ T cells sorted from blood, sampled around week 54, from a patient treated with tofacitinib. These receptors all come from a human donor with alopecia areata.

This chain links TRBV5-1 with TRBJ2-5; 7 bases match TRBD2. Germline V CDR1 and CDR2: SGHRS, YFSETQ. The V gene end was trimmed by 0 bases and the J gene end by 5 bases; junction bases not matched to a gene: 7. The CDR3 runs 15 residues. As DNA, the CDR3 is TGCGCCAGCAGCTTGGGGCTAGCGGACTACGAGACCCAGTACTTC. Its protein product is CASSLGLADYETQYF.

DNA of the CDR3: TGTGCCAGCAGCGGGGTCGGGACAGACAGTTTTGGGTATGGCTACACCTTC. Encoded protein: CASSGVGTDSFGYGYTF. The genes are TRBV4-2 and TRBJ1-2; 7 bases match TRBD1. The V segment lost 5 bases and the J segment 5 bases; nucleotides outside the gene matches: 17. CDR3 length: 17 residues. Per the germline V gene, CDR1 is LGHNA and CDR2 is YNFKEQ.

This clone was observed at least ten times. This chain links TRBV10-3 with TRBJ1-2; D not resolved. Germline-derived CDR1 and CDR2 are ENHRY and SYGVKD. CDR3 length equals 14 residues. Trimming took off 0 bases at V and 7 bases at J, with 12 bases between the two ends. The CDR3 sequence: CAISESGLKGGYTF. Here the CDR3 DNA reads TGTGCCATCAGTGAGTCCGGCCTAAAGGGTGGCTACACCTTC.

V is TRBV29-1 and J is TRBJ2-5; TRBD1 or TRBD2 may be the D gene (5 bases each). The V and J ends lost 7 bases and 4 bases respectively, with 16 bases between them. This CDR3 comprises 13 residues. Per the germline V gene, CDR1 is SQVTM and CDR2 is ANQGSEA. The CDR3 is CSAAGGTAETQYF. The CDR3 nucleotides read TGCAGCGCAGCCGGTGGGACGGCAGAGACCCAGTACTTC.

In DNA form, the CDR3 reads TGCAGCGTGGGGGACTCACAAAAACTGTTTTTT. Protein sequence: CSVGDSQKLFF. The V call is TRBV29-1, the J call TRBJ1-4; D might be TRBD1 (5 bases). V lost 6 bases, J lost 9 bases, and 11 bases lay in between. Germline V lookup: CDR1 SQVTM, CDR2 ANQGSEA. The length of the CDR3 is 11 residues.

This clone showed up just once. The chain has TRBV29-1 and TRBJ2-5; weak D call: TRBD1 (6 bases). In germline, CDR1 is SQVTM, CDR2 ANQGSEA. The CDR3 runs to 13 residues. Trimming pared 8 bases from V and 5 bases from J, leaving 18 bases between. CDR3 sequence (DNA): TGCAGCTTACTAGTGGGTGGGGGCGAGACCCAGTACTTC. Translation gives CSLLVGGGETQYF.

A remark on this clone: This specimen includes other DNA sequences encoding the same CDR3. This chain links TRBV2 with TRBJ2-7, with 7 bases lining up with TRBD1. This CDR3 spans 13 amino acids. V shed 4 bases, J shed 2 bases, and the junction held 2 bases outside the gene matches. Germline CDR1 is SNHLY and CDR2 is FYNNEI. The CDR3 sequence: CASSGDRTYEQYF. DNA of the CDR3: TGTGCCAGCAGTGGGGACAGAACCTACGAGCAGTACTTC.

A few counts support this clone. The rearrangement links TRBV7-2 to TRBJ2-5, with 9 bases matching TRBD1. Germline trimming cut 5 bases from V and 3 bases from J; bases unmatched to any gene: 4. There are 14 residues in the CDR3. Germline CDR1 and CDR2: SGHTA and FQGNSA. The CDR3 region has the DNA TGTGCCAGCAGCCAACGGGACAGGGAAGAGACCCAGTACTTC. Its translation is CASSQRDREETQYF.

This clone turned up a few times. The gene calls are TRBV4-3 and TRBJ1-5; D is unresolved. The germline V gene encodes CDR1 LGHNA and CDR2 YSLEER. The CDR3 is 13 amino acids. Trimming removed 1 base from V and 6 bases from J, with 7 bases in between. CDR3 in amino acids: CASSQVVGQPQHF. CDR3 in DNA: TGCGCCAGCAGCCAAGTCGTTGGTCAGCCCCAGCATTTT.

Points on this clone: The sample has other DNA sequences that encode this CDR3 too. The chain links TRBV30 to TRBJ1-5; unclear D gene. There are 13 residues in the CDR3. The V and J ends lost 0 bases and 0 bases respectively, with 3 bases between them. The germline gives CDR1 GTSNPN, CDR2 SVGIG (reference sequence). CDR3 nucleotides: TGTGCCTGGAGTGTAGATAGCAATCAGCCCCAGCATTTT. Amino acid sequence: CAWSVDSNQPQHF.

The chain carries TRBV6-5 and TRBJ1-2; weak D call: TRBD1 (6 bases). V was clipped by 6 bases and J by 7 bases, with 15 bases between them. There are 13 residues in the CDR3. Germline CDR1 reads MNHEY; CDR2 reads SVGAGI. CDR3 DNA: TGTGCCAGCAGACAGGGCTCCTTTGGTGGCTACACCTTC. It encodes CASRQGSFGGYTF.

This rearrangement joins TRBV29-1 to TRBJ2-3; D might be TRBD2 (7 bases). CDR1 SQVTM and CDR2 ANQGSEA come from the germline V gene. Trimming removed 8 bases from V and 1 base from J, with 16 bases in between. This CDR3 comprises 14 residues. The CDR3 region has the DNA TGCAGCCAAAACTCGGGGGGCGGCACAGATACGCAGTATTTT. It yields the protein CSQNSGGGTDTQYF.

This clone appeared a single time. The chain uses TRBV30 and TRBJ2-5, with 8 bases lining up with TRBD1. The CDR3 covers 13 residues. Germline CDR1 reads GTSNPN; CDR2 reads SVGIG (reference sequence). V was pared by 8 bases and J by 1 base, with 6 bases of the junction left unmatched. This CDR3 reads CARQGSAQETQYF. The CDR3 DNA sequence: TGTGCCCGACAGGGGTCGGCCCAAGAGACCCAGTACTTC.

This clone has a single count. V gene TRBV2 combines with J gene TRBJ1-5; D call uncertain. The germline CDR1 and CDR2 sequences are SNHLY and FYNNEI. Trimming shortened V by 6 bases and J by 0 bases, and 12 bases separated the two germline ends. The CDR3 consists of 15 residues. Here the CDR3 reads CASRADRPSNQPQHF. The CDR3 DNA is TGTGCCAGCAGAGCTGACCGGCCTAGCAATCAGCCCCAGCATTTT. The full variable domain, in which reference TRBV2 and TRBJ1-5 provide the parts outside the CDR3, is EPEVTQTPSHQVTQMGQEVILRCVPISNHLYFYWYRQILGQKVEFLVSFYNNEISEKSEIFDDQFSVERPDGSNFTLKIRSTKLEDSAMYFCASRADRPSNQPQHFGDGTRLSIL.